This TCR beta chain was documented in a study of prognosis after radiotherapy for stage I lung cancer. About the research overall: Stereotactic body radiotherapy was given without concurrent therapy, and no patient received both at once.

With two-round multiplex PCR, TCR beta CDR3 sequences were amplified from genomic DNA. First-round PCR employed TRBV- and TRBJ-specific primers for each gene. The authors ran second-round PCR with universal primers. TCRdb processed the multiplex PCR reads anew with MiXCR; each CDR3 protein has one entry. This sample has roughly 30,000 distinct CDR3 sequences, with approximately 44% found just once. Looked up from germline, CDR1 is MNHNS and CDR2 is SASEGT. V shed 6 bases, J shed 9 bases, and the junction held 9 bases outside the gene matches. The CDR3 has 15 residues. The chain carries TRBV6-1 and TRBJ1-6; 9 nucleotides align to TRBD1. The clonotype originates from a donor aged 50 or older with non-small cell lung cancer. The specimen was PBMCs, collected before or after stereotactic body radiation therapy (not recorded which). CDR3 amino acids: CASSPGQGSFSPLHF. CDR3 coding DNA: TGTGCCAGCAGCCCGGGACAGGGAAGTTTTTCACCCCTCCACTTT.